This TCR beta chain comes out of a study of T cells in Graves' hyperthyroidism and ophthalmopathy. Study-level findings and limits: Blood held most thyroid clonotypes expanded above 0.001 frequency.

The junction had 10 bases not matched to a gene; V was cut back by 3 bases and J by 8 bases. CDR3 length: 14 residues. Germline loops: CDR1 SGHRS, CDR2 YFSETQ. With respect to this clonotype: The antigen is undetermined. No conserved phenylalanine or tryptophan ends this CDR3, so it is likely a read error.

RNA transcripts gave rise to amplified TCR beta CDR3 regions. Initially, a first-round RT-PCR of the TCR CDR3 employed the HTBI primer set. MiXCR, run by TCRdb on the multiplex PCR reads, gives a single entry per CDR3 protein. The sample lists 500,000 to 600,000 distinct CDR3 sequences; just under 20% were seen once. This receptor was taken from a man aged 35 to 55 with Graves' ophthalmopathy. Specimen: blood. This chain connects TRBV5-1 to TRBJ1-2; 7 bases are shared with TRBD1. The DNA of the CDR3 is TGCGCCAGCAGCTCGCAGGGGGGGAGCGGAGGCTACACCCTC. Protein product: CASSSQGGSGGYTL.